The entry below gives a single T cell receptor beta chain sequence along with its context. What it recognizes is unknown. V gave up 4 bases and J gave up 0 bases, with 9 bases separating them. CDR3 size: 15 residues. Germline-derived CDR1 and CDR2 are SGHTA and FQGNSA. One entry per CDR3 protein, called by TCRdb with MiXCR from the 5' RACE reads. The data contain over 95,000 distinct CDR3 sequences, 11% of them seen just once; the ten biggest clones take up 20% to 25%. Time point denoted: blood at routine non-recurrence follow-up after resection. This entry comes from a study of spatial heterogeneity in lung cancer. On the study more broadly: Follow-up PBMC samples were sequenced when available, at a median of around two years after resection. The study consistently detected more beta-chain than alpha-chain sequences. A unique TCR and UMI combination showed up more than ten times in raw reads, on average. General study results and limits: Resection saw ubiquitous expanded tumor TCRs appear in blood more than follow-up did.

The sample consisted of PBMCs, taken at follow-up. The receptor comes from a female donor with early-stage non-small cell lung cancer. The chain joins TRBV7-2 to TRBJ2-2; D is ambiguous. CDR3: CASSSPAANTGELFF. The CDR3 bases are TGTGCCAGCAGCTCCCCGGCGGCGAACACCGGGGAGCTGTTTTTT. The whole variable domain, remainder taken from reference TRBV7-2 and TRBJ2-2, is GAGVSQSPSNKVTEKGKDVELRCDPISGHTALYWYRQSLGQGLEFLIYFQGNSAPDKSGLPSDRFSAERTGGSVSTLTIQRTQQEDSAVYLCASSSPAANTGELFFGEGSRLTVL.